Detailed here is one T cell receptor (beta chain). The junction had 5 bases not matched to a gene; V was cut back by 7 bases and J by 6 bases. This CDR3 comprises 13 residues. Assay used: immunoSEQ multiplex PCR; TCRdb lists only in-frame clones, some missing. The sample shows about 250,000 clones, around 84% of them seen only once. This sample is part of a study of blood T cell repertoires in COVID-19. The overall study: Sources were T cells, B-cell-depleted T cells, or PBMCs; the material itself was cDNA or gDNA.

Sample: PBMCs or T cells enriched from blood (not recorded which). The chain couples TRBV12-3 or TRBV12-4 to TRBJ1-5; 8 nucleotides align to TRBD1. The sequence was obtained from a man younger than 30 who had recovered from COVID-19. CDR3 residues: CASNPGQGQPQHF. The CDR3 nucleotides are TGTGCCAGCAACCCCGGACAGGGTCAGCCCCAGCATTTT.